This entry features one T cell receptor (beta chain) sequence. The repertoire was sequenced with immunoSEQ multiplex PCR; TCRdb's copy has only in-frame clones and lacks some. Of 250,000 to 300,000 clones listed, around 80% were seen once; the top ten hold approximately 4%. This sample is drawn from a study of blood T cell repertoires in COVID-19. As for the study in general: PBMCs, B-cell-depleted T cells, or T cells were the source of the cDNA or gDNA that made up the material.

The cohort comprised adults aged roughly 18 to 90 years residing in around 25 US areas. The study assigned cohorts using participant-reported clinical history. V lost 0 bases to trimming and J lost 1 base, with 13 bases between them. Per the germline V gene, CDR1 is SGDLS and CDR2 is YYNGEE. CDR3 length equals 16 residues. Sequencing was carried out using PBMCs or T cells enriched from blood (not recorded which). This receptor was taken from a man aged 25 to 40 with acute COVID-19. The rearrangement joins TRBV9 to TRBJ1-2; maybe TRBD1 (6 bases). Here the CDR3 DNA reads TGTGCCAGCAGCGTAGAAGAAAGGGGGAATAACTATGGCTACACCTTC. As protein: CASSVEERGNNYGYTF.